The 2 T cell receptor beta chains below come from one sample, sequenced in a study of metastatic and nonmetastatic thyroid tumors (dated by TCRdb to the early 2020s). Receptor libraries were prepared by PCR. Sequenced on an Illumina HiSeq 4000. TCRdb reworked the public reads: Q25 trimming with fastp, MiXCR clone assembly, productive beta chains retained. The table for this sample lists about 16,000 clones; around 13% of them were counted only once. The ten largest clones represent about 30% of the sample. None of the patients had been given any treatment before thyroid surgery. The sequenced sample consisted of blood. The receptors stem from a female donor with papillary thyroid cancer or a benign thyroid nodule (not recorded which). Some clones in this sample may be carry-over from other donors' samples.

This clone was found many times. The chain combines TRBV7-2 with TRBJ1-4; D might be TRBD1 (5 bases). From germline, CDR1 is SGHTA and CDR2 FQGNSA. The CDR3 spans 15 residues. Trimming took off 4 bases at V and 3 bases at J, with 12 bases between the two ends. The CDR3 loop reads CASSSYRGANEKLFF. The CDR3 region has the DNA TGTGCCAGCAGCTCTTACCGGGGGGCTAATGAAAAACTGTTTTTT. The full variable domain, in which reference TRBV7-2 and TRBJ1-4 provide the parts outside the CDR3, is GAGVSQSPSNKVTEKGKDVELRCDPISGHTALYWYRQSLGQGLEFLIYFQGNSAPDKSGLPSDRFSAERTGGSVSTLTIQRTQQEDSAVYLCASSSYRGANEKLFFGSGTQLSVL.

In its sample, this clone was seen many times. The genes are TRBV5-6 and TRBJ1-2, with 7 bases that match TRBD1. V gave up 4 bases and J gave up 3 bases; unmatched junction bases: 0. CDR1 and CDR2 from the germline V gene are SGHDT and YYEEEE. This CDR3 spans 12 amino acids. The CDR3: CASSQGDYGYTF. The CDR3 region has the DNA TGTGCCAGCAGCCAGGGGGACTATGGCTACACCTTC.